The TCR beta chain under discussion was sequenced for a study of long-term antiretroviral therapy in people with HIV. CDR1 and CDR2 (germline): SGHTS, YDEGEE. The length of the CDR3 is 15 residues. V lost 4 bases, J lost 2 bases, and 15 bases lay in between. Cryopreserved PBMC samples of roughly 0.85-11 million cells were used for DNA extraction. As to this clone: Its antigen is unidentified.

Study outcomes and limitations: Post-ART samples showed increased diversity that remained below transplant donor control levels. It was not possible to obtain data on ART adherence, viral resistance or therapy changes.

At the survey level, the v3.0 immunoSEQ assay was run. Profiled with immunoSEQ multiplex PCR; TCRdb holds only in-frame clones, not every one. The table records about 39,000 clones, about nine tenths of them present only once. The sequence came from a woman aged 50 to 60 with HIV. The rearrangement links TRBV5-8 to TRBJ1-1; D is uncertain. The sequencing used unsorted PBMCs, collected 1.2 years after starting antiretroviral therapy. CDR3 loop: CASSPQALVNTEAFF. CDR3 nucleotides: TGTGCCAGCAGCCCTCAGGCTTTGGTTAACACTGAAGCTTTCTTT.